These 22 T cell receptor beta chains came from one sample sequenced in a study of Graves' ophthalmopathy and Graves' hyperthyroidism. The TCR beta CDR3 regions underwent amplification from RNA transcripts. Second-round multiplex PCR came after a first-round RT-PCR that employed HTBI primers. TCRdb analysed the multiplex PCR reads with MiXCR anew, one entry per CDR3 protein. The table has hundreds of thousands of distinct CDR3 sequences, approximately 15% seen once. Sequencing was performed on peripheral blood. Receptors were obtained from a woman aged 18-29 years with stable Graves' hyperthyroidism.

This clonotype was detected many times. The V gene is TRBV24-1, the J gene TRBJ2-5, with a tentative D call TRBD2 (6 bases). V shed 3 bases and J shed 5 bases, with 9 bases lying between them. The germline V gene encodes CDR1 KGHDR and CDR2 SFDVKD. The CDR3 length is 13 residues. The CDR3 is CATSDGGRETQYF. CDR3 bases: TGTGCCACCAGTGATGGTGGGAGGGAGACCCAGTACTTC.

Concerning this clonotype itself: A junction end diverges from the germline sequence, so it may reflect a read error. V and J are TRBV20-1 and TRBJ2-2; 8 nucleotides match TRBD2. This CDR3 spans 17 amino acids. Germline CDR1 is DFQATT and CDR2 is SNEGSKA (reference sequence). DNA of the CDR3: TGCAGTGCTTTCCCCGGGTGGCGGGGGGTCAGGGCCGGGGATCTGTTTTTT. It is translated as CSAFPGWRGVRAGDLFF.

This clonotype occurred many times. The V call is TRBV10-3, the J call TRBJ2-5; 7 positions match TRBD1. The CDR3 has 16 residues. The trim removed 3 bases at V and 5 bases at J, leaving 12 bases unmatched. Per germline, CDR1 ENHRY and CDR2 SYGVKD. Written as DNA, the CDR3 is TGTGCCATCAGTGACTCGGATACAGGGGCTTGGGAGACCCAGTACTTC. This sequence encodes CAISDSDTGAWETQYF.

This clonotype was observed at least ten times. The CDR3: CSAEPPGSTEAFF. CDR3 in DNA: TGCAGTGCCGAACCCCCAGGGAGCACTGAAGCTTTCTTT. The chain uses TRBV20-1 and TRBJ1-1; tentatively, D is TRBD1 (5 bases). CDR3 size: 13 residues. Trimming stripped 6 bases from V and 4 bases from J, with 15 bases between. CDR1 DFQATT and CDR2 SNEGSKA come from the germline V gene (reference sequence).

This clonotype appeared many times. The chain carries TRBV6-2 or TRBV6-3 and TRBJ2-7; 9 nucleotides match TRBD1. After removal of 10 bases from V and 4 bases from J, the junction contained 5 bases not matched to a gene. Germline CDR1 reads MNHEY; CDR2 reads SVGEGT. There are 12 residues in the CDR3. CDR3 loop: CATGDRVYEQYF. The CDR3 DNA reads as TGTGCCACGGGGGACAGGGTATACGAGCAGTACTTC.

This clonotype was seen repeatedly, ten times or more. The V gene is TRBV27, the J gene TRBJ2-5, with 12 nucleotides matching TRBD2. The trim removed 5 bases at V and 5 bases at J, leaving 6 bases unmatched. Germline CDR1 and CDR2: MNHEY and SMNVEV (reference sequence). The CDR3 consists of 15 residues. The CDR3 bases are TGTGCCAGCAGTCTACTCGGACTAGCGGGGGAGACCCAGTACTTC. The encoded protein is CASSLLGLAGETQYF.

The V and J genes are TRBV18 and TRBJ1-2; D is perhaps TRBD1 (6 bases). The CDR3 sequence is 15 residues long. V was clipped by 6 bases and J by 0 bases, with 14 bases between them. Germline values: CDR1 KGHSH, CDR2 LQKENI. CDR3 loop: CASSRRDITNYGYTF. In DNA, the CDR3 is TGTGCCAGCTCCAGAAGGGACATAACTAACTATGGCTACACCTTC. The whole variable domain, remainder taken from reference TRBV18 and TRBJ1-2, is NAGVMQNPRHLVRRRGQEARLRCSPMKGHSHVYWYRQLPEEGLKFMVYLQKENIIDESGMPKERFSAEFPKEGPSILRIQQVVRGDSAAYFCASSRRDITNYGYTFGSGTRLTVV.

There are many counts of this clonotype. The J gene is TRBJ2-7, the V gene TRBV19; a weak D match, TRBD1 (6 bases). Germline CDR1 is LNHDA and CDR2 is SQIVND (reference sequence). V was clipped by 7 bases and J by 3 bases, with 16 bases between them. The CDR3 has 14 amino acids. CDR3 DNA: TGTGCCAGTAAAAAACAGGGTGAGGTCTACGAGCAGTACTTC. This encodes CASKKQGEVYEQYF.

The table lists this clonotype with many counts. The chain combines TRBV6-5 with TRBJ2-7; 7 bases align to TRBD1. CDR1 and CDR2 (germline): MNHEY, SVGAGI. The CDR3 loop spans 14 amino acids. V was pared by 7 bases and J by 5 bases, with 11 bases of the junction left unmatched. CDR3: CASTPEDRDNEQYF. The CDR3 nucleotides are TGTGCCAGCACCCCGGAAGACAGGGACAACGAGCAGTACTTC.

This clonotype occurred many times. CDR3 sequence: CASSQLRVGGELFF. CDR3 nucleotide sequence: TGTGCCAGCAGCCAATTGAGGGTTGGCGGGGAGCTGTTTTTT. The chain links TRBV14 to TRBJ2-2; tentatively, D is TRBD2 (5 bases). V dropped 2 bases and J dropped 7 bases, with 11 bases sitting between them. Germline CDR1 SGHDN, CDR2 FVKESK. This CDR3 comprises 14 residues.

The sample holds many counts of this clonotype. The chain uses TRBV6-2 or TRBV6-3 and TRBJ1-1, with D possibly TRBD1 on 5 matching bases. V lost 4 bases, J lost 0 bases, and 15 bases lay in between. The germline V gene has CDR1 MNHEY and CDR2 SVGEGT. The CDR3 contains 16 residues. CDR3 sequence: CASSFGGEGLNTEAFF. CDR3 nucleotides: TGTGCCAGCAGTTTCGGAGGGGAGGGTTTGAACACTGAAGCTTTCTTT.

At least ten counts were recorded for this clonotype. The chain employs TRBV28 and TRBJ1-2, with 8 bases aligning to TRBD1. Trimming removed 1 base from V and 8 bases from J; junction bases left unmatched: 9. Germline CDR1 is MDHEN and CDR2 is SYDVKM. The CDR3 is 15 residues long. The CDR3 DNA reads TGTGCCAGCAGTTTATCGGACAGGGATTCTAGGGGCTACACCTTC. Amino acid sequence: CASSLSDRDSRGYTF.

This clonotype was observed a few times. Compared with germline, one end of the junction differs, possibly owing to a read error. The chain employs TRBV12-3 or TRBV12-4 and TRBJ2-5, with 11 bases lining up with TRBD2. The CDR3 runs to 15 residues. The CDR3 loop reads CASSSLAGGRETQDF. As DNA, the CDR3 is TGTGCCAGCAGTTCGTTAGCGGGGGGGCGAGAGACCCAGGACTTC.

A remark on this clonotype: Just one base apart from a much larger clone, this may be a read error. V and J are TRBV29-1 and TRBJ2-5; 13 nucleotides match TRBD2. Germline values: CDR1 SQVTM, CDR2 ANQGSEA. The CDR3 covers 14 residues. CDR3 loop: CSVAGLAGKETRYF. CDR3 in DNA: TGCAGCGTCGCGGGACTAGCGGGGAAAGAGACCCGGTACTTC.

In its sample, this clonotype was seen many times. This chain uses TRBV12-3 or TRBV12-4 with TRBJ2-2; 7 bases align to TRBD1. CDR3 length equals 15 residues. V lost 5 bases and J lost 6; bases outside the gene matches: 9. The CDR3 sequence is CASSLDLQGSGELFF. CDR3 in DNA: TGTGCCAGCAGTCTAGACTTACAGGGGTCCGGGGAGCTGTTTTTT.

Only a few counts were recorded for this clonotype. This chain joins TRBV28 and TRBJ2-2; 11 nucleotides line up with TRBD1. Per germline, CDR1 MDHEN and CDR2 SYDVKM. The CDR3 contains 16 residues. With 4 bases clipped from V and 4 bases from J, the junction kept 5 bases outside the gene matches. CDR3 nucleotides: TGTGCCAGCAGTTCCCGGGACAGGGGGTTCACCGGGGAGCTGTTTTTT. Translation gives CASSSRDRGFTGELFF.

This clonotype was counted many times. The CDR3 DNA reads as TGTGCCAGCAGCCGACGGTGGGGAGAAAACATTCAGTACTTC. It yields the protein CASSRRWGENIQYF. The rearrangement links TRBV9 to TRBJ2-4; possible D gene TRBD2, 5 bases. The V and J ends lost 4 bases and 5 bases respectively, with 13 bases between them. Germline values: CDR1 SGDLS, CDR2 YYNGEE. The CDR3 has 14 amino acids.

This clonotype was seen repeatedly, ten times or more. The chain joins TRBV6-5 to TRBJ1-2; D is perhaps TRBD1 (5 bases). This CDR3 spans 15 amino acids. V dropped 0 bases and J dropped 4 bases, with 12 bases sitting between them. In germline, CDR1 is MNHEY, CDR2 SVGAGI. CDR3 in DNA: TGTGCCAGCAGTTACTCGAAGTCAGGGAGCTATGGCTACACCTTC. Translating it yields CASSYSKSGSYGYTF.

The gene calls are TRBV20-1 and TRBJ2-7; possible D gene TRBD2, 6 bases. This CDR3 comprises 13 residues. With 3 bases removed from V and 2 bases from J, the gap between germline ends came to 11 bases. The germline gives CDR1 DFQATT, CDR2 SNEGSKA (reference sequence). CDR3: CSASRRETYEQYF. The DNA for the CDR3 is TGCAGTGCTAGTAGGAGGGAGACCTACGAGCAGTACTTC.

This clonotype has ten or more counts. The V and J genes are TRBV12-5 and TRBJ2-7; D is uncertain. The CDR3 extends over 14 amino acids. Looked up from germline, CDR1 is LGHNT and CDR2 is FRNRAP. V lost 5 bases to trimming and J lost 1 base, with 12 bases between them. CDR3 residues: CASGPGDGSYEQYF. The DNA for the CDR3 is TGTGCTAGTGGTCCCGGTGACGGTTCCTACGAGCAGTACTTC.

This clonotype was counted at least ten times. This rearrangement joins TRBV6-1 to TRBJ2-5; TRBD2 matches at 8 bases. There are 15 residues in the CDR3. The J segment lost 6 bases and the V segment lost 5 bases, leaving 11 bases of the junction unmatched. CDR1 MNHNS and CDR2 SASEGT come from the germline V gene. CDR3 in DNA: TGTGCCAGCAGTCTGGGTGGCGGGGGGTCAAAGACCCAGTACTTC. This codes for CASSLGGGGSKTQYF.

Many counts were recorded for this clonotype. The gene calls are TRBV6-1 and TRBJ1-1; D not certain. Trimming shortened V by 5 bases and J by 4 bases, and 11 bases separated the two germline ends. The length of the CDR3 is 13 residues. CDR1 is MNHNS and CDR2 is SASEGT in the germline V gene. As DNA, the CDR3 is TGTGCCAGCAGTCCCCCTACCCTCACTGAAGCTTTCTTT. It specifies CASSPPTLTEAFF.